This T cell receptor (beta chain) was captured in a study of blood T cell repertoires in COVID-19. This CDR3 is built from 17 residues. Germline values: CDR1 WSHSY, CDR2 SAAADI. V trimming: 7 bases; J trimming: 4 bases; junction bases outside the gene matches: 17. Authors' analysis steps: Reference gene primer amplification gave nucleated cell count estimates. Assay: immunoSEQ multiplex PCR; the TCRdb copy retains only in-frame clones and omits some. For V, J and clone size, that table is used; D and trimming come from the DNA. The table shows about 250,000 clones, with about four fifths occurring only once. Study members were between roughly 18 and 100 years old and lived in 20 to 30 US regions. The study assigned cohorts using participant-reported clinical history.

The TCR sequence derives from a man aged 35-49 years who had been exposed to COVID-19. Sequencing used PBMCs or T cells enriched from blood (not recorded which). V usage is TRBV10-2 and J usage is TRBJ2-3, with 7 bases that match TRBD2. CDR3 residues: CASKAEGEGGPPDTQYF. DNA of the CDR3: TGCGCCAGCAAAGCGGAAGGAGAGGGAGGGCCCCCAGATACGCAGTATTTT.